There are a few counts of the clone carrying this T cell receptor (beta chain). As yet, its antigen is unknown. Documented time point: sample taken at primary tumor resection. Whole RNA, isolated from tumor, nontumor lung or frozen PBMC, was sequenced without prior sorting. The cohort: around 79 early-stage, untreated non-small cell lung cancer patients. This sample was included in a study of spatial heterogeneity in lung cancer. Study-wide results and caveats: Blood carried ubiquitous expanded tumor TCRs more at resection than follow-up.

TCRdb processed the 5' RACE reads anew with MiXCR; each CDR3 protein has one entry. The sample carries tens of thousands of distinct CDR3 sequences, 10% to 15% recorded once. Trimming stripped 2 bases from V and 2 bases from J, with 13 bases between. CDR3 length: 15 residues. CDR1 is MNHNY and CDR2 is SVGAGI in the germline V gene (reference sequence). The genes are TRBV6-6 and TRBJ2-7, with a weak D call TRBD1 (5 bases). This TCR came from a male donor with early-stage non-small cell lung cancer. Sequenced here: PBMCs, sampled at surgery. The CDR3 sequence is CASSYGQGMAYEQYF. The DNA for the CDR3 is TGTGCCAGCAGTTACGGGCAGGGAATGGCCTACGAGCAGTACTTC.